Shown below are 3 T cell receptor beta chains from a single sample sequenced in a study of CD8 T cells in Susac syndrome. Random hexamers were used to reverse transcribe an amount of about 0.45 to 1 ug RNA. TCRdb passed the immunoSEQ multiplex PCR reads through MiXCR, listing each CDR3 protein once. This sample has some 200,000 distinct CDR3 sequences, with 91% found just once. Sequenced sample: CD4+ T cells from PBMCs. Receptors were obtained from a human donor with Susac syndrome.

The rearrangement joins TRBV10-3 to TRBJ2-7; 7 bases align to TRBD1. The CDR3 spans 15 residues. Germline values: CDR1 ENHRY, CDR2 SYGVKD. J was trimmed by 4 bases and V by 8 bases; bases with no gene match: 14. DNA for the CDR3: TGTGCCATCGGGGGTGGGAACAGGGGTAGGTACGAGCAGTACTTC. Protein product: CAIGGGNRGRYEQYF.

The chain employs TRBV6-5 and TRBJ1-2; tentatively, D is TRBD1 (6 bases). The CDR3 consists of 14 residues. Germline CDR1 MNHEY, CDR2 SVGAGI. V shed 5 bases and J shed 7 bases, with 17 bases lying between them. CDR3 residues: CASSRDNDVAGYTF. The CDR3 bases are TGTGCCAGCAGTCGGGACAATGACGTTGCTGGCTACACCTTC.

The chain combines TRBV30 with TRBJ1-3, with D unresolved. Germline values: CDR1 GTSNPN, CDR2 SVGIG (reference sequence). CDR3 length equals 13 residues. The germline V and J ends were trimmed by 4 bases and 0 bases, with 7 bases remaining between them. The CDR3 loop is CAWIHHSGNTIYF. CDR3 DNA sequence: TGTGCCTGGATCCACCACTCTGGAAACACCATATATTTT. Complete variable domain (other parts from reference TRBV30 and TRBJ1-3): SQTIHQWPATLVQPVGSPLSLECTVEGTSNPNLYWYRQAAGRGLQLLFYSVGIGQISSEVPQNLSASRPQDRQFILSSKKLLLSDSGFYLCAWIHHSGNTIYFGEGSWLTVV.